This T cell receptor (beta chain) was recorded in a study of beta chain features in type 1 diabetes. Study-wide results and limits: Sequencing the cDNA could make cells with high TCR expression show up more than they should. The question of HLA type influencing TCRB rearrangement was one that remained unresolved here. TCRB CDR3s from Type 1 diabetes patients were moderately but significantly shorter in all four CD4+ subsets.

One heparinised draw of blood, averaging roughly 110 mL, came from each donor. Purity (above 95%) was reached by all sorted populations. Expressed TCRB transcripts were sequenced after all isolated RNA was converted to cDNA. Using immunoSEQ multiplex PCR, the repertoire was profiled, and TCRdb retains in-frame clones only, with some absent. Among some 130,000 clones listed, around 8.8% were seen once. J was trimmed by 1 base and V by 2 bases; bases with no gene match: 0. This CDR3 has 14 residues. Germline V CDR1 and CDR2: SNHLY, FYNNEI. To note about this clone: Antigen specificity is unknown.

The sequenced sample was central memory CD4+ T cells from blood. This sequence originates from a man in his thirties or forties with type 1 diabetes. The chain couples TRBV2 to TRBJ1-1; 8 nucleotides line up with TRBD1. CDR3 DNA: TGTGCCAGCAGTGAACAGGGGGCGAACACTGAAGCTTTCTTT. Translating gives CASSEQGANTEAFF. Full variable domain (rest looked up from reference TRBV2 and TRBJ1-1): EPEVTQTPSHQVTQMGQEVILRCVPISNHLYFYWYRQILGQKVEFLVSFYNNEISEKSEIFDDQFSVERPDGSNFTLKIRSTKLEDSAMYFCASSEQGANTEAFFGQGTRLTVV.